This T cell receptor beta chain was sequenced in a study of blood T cell repertoires in COVID-19. Overall study context: PBMCs, B-cell-depleted T cells, or T cells were the source of the cDNA or gDNA that made up the material.

This clone was counted a few times. Measured with immunoSEQ multiplex PCR; TCRdb has only the in-frame clones, and not every one. The sample lists fewer than 120,000 clones; roughly 91% were seen once. The sequence derives from a woman in her forties or fifties with acute or convalescent COVID-19. The sample comprised peripheral blood.

The DNA of the CDR3 is TGTGCCAGCAGCCAAGATCCCGGGGGCCAAGAGACCCAGTACTTC. Translating gives CASSQDPGGQETQYF. This chain joins TRBV3-1 (or the pseudogene TRBV3-2) and TRBJ2-5; possibly TRBD2 for D (6 bases). CDR1 LGHDT and CDR2 YNNKEL come from the germline V gene (reference sequence). The ends were cut back, 0 bases at V and 1 base at J, with 9 bases in the middle. The CDR3 is 15 amino acids.